Listed here are 10 T cell receptor beta chains from one sample, sequenced in a study of blood T cell repertoires in COVID-19. Repertoires were generated with immunoSEQ multiplex PCR, while TCRdb's copy carries only in-frame clones and drops some. In the table there are about 420,000 clones, about 90% of which are singletons. The sample comprised peripheral blood. The receptors originated from a man aged 18 to 30 with COVID-19, enrolled during active disease.

This CDR3 reads CASSASGDYTDTQYF. The CDR3, as DNA: TGTGCCAGCAGTGCTAGCGGAGACTACACAGATACGCAGTATTTT. J is TRBJ2-3 and V is TRBV3-1 (or the pseudogene TRBV3-2); 7 nucleotides agree with TRBD2. The trim removed 6 bases at V and 2 bases at J, leaving 8 bases unmatched. CDR1 is LGHDT, CDR2 YNNKEL, per germline (reference sequence). The length of the CDR3 is 15 residues.

The rearrangement uses TRBV4-1 and TRBJ2-2, with TRBD2 matching 15 bases. Germline lookup yields CDR1 MGHRA and CDR2 YSYEKL. J lost 0 bases, V lost 4 bases, and 9 bases had no gene match. There are 20 residues in the CDR3. CDR3 bases: TGCGCCAGCAGCCGCCTTGGACTAGCGGGGGGGGCGGCGAACACCGGGGAGCTGTTTTTT. Protein product: CASSRLGLAGGAANTGELFF.

The chain is built from TRBV19 and TRBJ2-1, with D maybe TRBD2 (6 bases). V lost 10 bases, J lost 4 bases, and 17 bases lay in between. The CDR3 extends over 14 amino acids. Germline loops: CDR1 LNHDA, CDR2 SQIVND (reference sequence). This CDR3 reads CATAGGGGYNEQFF. As DNA, the CDR3 is TGTGCCACCGCCGGGGGTGGCGGATACAATGAGCAGTTCTTC.

The chain uses TRBV5-1 and TRBJ2-3; 7 bases fit TRBD1. V shed 2 bases and J 3 bases; nucleotides not matched to a gene: 6. The germline V gene has CDR1 SGHRS and CDR2 YFSETQ. The CDR3 consists of 15 residues. CDR3 region: CASSLWTGATDTQYF. CDR3 DNA sequence: TGCGCCAGCAGCTTATGGACAGGCGCTACAGATACGCAGTATTTT.

J is TRBJ1-2 and V is TRBV12-2; the D segment call TRBD1 is taken from the table without a DNA check. TRBV12-2 is given as a pseudogene. The CDR3 has 16 amino acids. CDR3: CASRTVPGTDYYGYTF. In DNA, the CDR3 is TGTGCAAGTCGCACCGTACCCGGGACAGACTACTATGGCTACACCTTC.

The V call is TRBV10-1, the J call TRBJ2-1, with D unresolved. This CDR3 is 15 amino acids long. The V gene's germline CDR1 is WNHNN and CDR2 SYGVQD (reference sequence). Trimming left V 3 bases short and J 0 bases short, with 9 bases between. The CDR3 sequence is CASSDGGSSYNEQFF. The CDR3 DNA reads TGCGCCAGCAGTGACGGCGGAAGCTCCTACAATGAGCAGTTCTTC.

The V gene is TRBV14, the J gene TRBJ2-7, with 8 bases that match TRBD2. This CDR3 region has 13 residues. Losses at the gene ends were 2 bases for V and 5 bases for J; bases not matched to a gene: 2. Per the germline V gene, CDR1 is SGHDN and CDR2 is FVKESK. CDR3 residues: CASSQSGSHEQYF. Here the CDR3 DNA reads TGTGCCAGCAGCCAAAGCGGGAGTCACGAGCAGTACTTC.

The gene calls are TRBV30 and TRBJ2-4, with D perhaps matching TRBD2 (5 bases). V lost 0 bases, J lost 1 base, and 16 bases lay in between. Germline CDR1 reads GTSNPN; CDR2 reads SVGIG (reference sequence). The CDR3 consists of 17 residues. The CDR3 nucleotides are TGTGCCTGGAGTGTTTCAAGTTCGACTATGGCCAAAAACATTCAGTACTTC. Its protein is CAWSVSSSTMAKNIQYF.

This chain joins TRBV28 and TRBJ2-7; 7 positions match TRBD1. Germline V CDR1 and CDR2: MDHEN, SYDVKM. V lost 3 bases, J lost 4 bases, and 12 bases stayed unmatched. The CDR3 runs 16 residues. The CDR3 DNA sequence: TGTGCCAGCAGTTTGGGGACAGCCTGGACCCCTTACGAGCAGTACTTC. The encoded protein is CASSLGTAWTPYEQYF.

In the case of this clone: This sample includes further DNA sequences coding for the same CDR3. The rearrangement joins TRBV9 to TRBJ2-3, with 9 bases identical to TRBD2. This CDR3 has 16 amino acids. With V trimmed by 0 bases and J by 3 bases, 5 bases remained unmatched. CDR1 is SGDLS, CDR2 YYNGEE, per germline. The CDR3: CASSVEGSGRTDTQYF. The CDR3, as DNA: TGTGCCAGCAGCGTAGAAGGTAGCGGGAGAACAGATACGCAGTATTTT.